Shown below are 7 T cell receptor beta chains from a single sample sequenced in a study of T cell responses to AZD1222 COVID-19 vaccine. Repertoires were generated with immunoSEQ multiplex PCR, while TCRdb's copy carries only in-frame clones and drops some. The sample contains about 140,000 clones, 75% to 90% of which appear only once. Sequenced material: peripheral blood, taken on day 0 of AZD1222 vaccination. The origin of the receptors is an adult in good health.

The V and J genes are TRBV19 and TRBJ1-1; 7 nucleotides line up with TRBD1. The germline V gene encodes CDR1 LNHDA and CDR2 SQIVND (reference sequence). The CDR3 extends over 13 amino acids. The J segment lost 0 bases and the V segment lost 8 bases, leaving 3 bases of the junction unmatched. The CDR3 loop is CASLDRVNTEAFF. The DNA for the CDR3 is TGTGCCAGTCTCGACAGGGTGAACACTGAAGCTTTCTTT.

The chain combines TRBV19 with TRBJ2-7; 9 nucleotides align to TRBD2. Looked up from germline, CDR1 is LNHDA and CDR2 is SQIVND (reference sequence). After removal of 0 bases from V and 4 bases from J, the junction contained 4 bases not matched to a gene. CDR3 length: 15 amino acids. The CDR3 nucleotides are TGTGCCAGTAGTATAGATCTGGGACTAGCTTACGAGCAGTACTTC. Protein sequence: CASSIDLGLAYEQYF.

The chain is built from TRBV5-1 and TRBJ2-5, with 10 bases identical to TRBD2. Germline loops: CDR1 SGHRS, CDR2 YFSETQ. The CDR3 runs to 17 residues. V dropped 0 bases and J dropped 2; count of bases not matched to a gene: 7. The CDR3 nucleotides read TGCGCCAGCAGCTTGGTGTTAGGACTAGCGGAACAAGAGACCCAGTACTTC. Its translation is CASSLVLGLAEQETQYF.

This chain joins TRBV6-5 and TRBJ2-1, with D perhaps matching TRBD2 (7 bases). The V gene lost 6 bases and the J gene lost 5 bases, with 14 bases spanning the gap. The CDR3 consists of 14 residues. In germline, CDR1 is MNHEY, CDR2 SVGAGI. CDR3 sequence reads: CASRSAGANNEQFF. The CDR3 nucleotides are TGTGCCAGCAGGAGTGCGGGGGCAAACAATGAGCAGTTCTTC.

This clone was recorded only once. V gene TRBV7-6 combines with J gene TRBJ2-5; D not resolved. Germline values: CDR1 SGHVS, CDR2 FNYEAQ. Trimming removed 4 bases at V and 1 base at J, with 13 bases between. This CDR3 is 15 amino acids long. CDR3 sequence: CASSSPYRSQETQYF. CDR3 DNA sequence: TGTGCCAGCAGCTCCCCATACAGATCCCAAGAGACCCAGTACTTC. Full variable domain (missing parts from reference TRBV7-6 and TRBJ2-5): GAGVSQSPRYKVTKRGQDVALRCDPISGHVSLYWYRQALGQGPEFLTYFNYEAQQDKSGLPNDRFSAERPEGSISTLTIQRTEQRDSAMYRCASSSPYRSQETQYFGPGTRLLVL.

This rearrangement joins TRBV6-4 to TRBJ2-3; D assignment may be TRBD1 or TRBD2 (8 bases each). CDR3 length equals 15 residues. Germline values: CDR1 MRHNA, CDR2 SNTAGT. V lost 2 bases and J lost 10, with 19 bases in between. Here the CDR3 DNA reads TGTGCCAGCAGTGACCTTGGACAGGGACTAGGGGCGCAGTATTTT. Translated, it gives CASSDLGQGLGAQYF.

V gene TRBV5-5 combines with J gene TRBJ2-7, with 9 bases lining up with TRBD1. CDR1 and CDR2 (germline): SGHKS, YYEKEE (reference sequence). The CDR3 is made up of 12 amino acids. V was clipped by 3 bases and J by 6 bases; unmatched bases: 1. This CDR3 reads CASSWTGVEQYF. The CDR3 bases are TGTGCCAGCAGCTGGACAGGGGTCGAGCAGTACTTC.